One TCR beta chain is described in this entry. The antigen is undetermined. This entry belongs to a study of vaccination and CD4 T cells after COVID-19. Noted treatment: approximately nine-day PBMC culture with coronavirus spike peptide pools or control peptides (ViraFEST assay). ViraFEST expanded antigen-specific T cells with peptide pools, then sequenced TCRs. Cultures used 2.1 million or so PBMCs per well, about 9.9 IU/ml IL-2 and roughly 9 ug/ml peptides. Scientists ran DNA taken from cultured CD4+ T cells through the Oncomine TCR Beta short-read assay for sequencing. TCRdb used MiXCR to reprocess the PCR reads, holding one entry per CDR3 protein. This table holds 20,000 to 25,000 distinct CDR3 sequences, 49% found once. The CDR3 loop spans 13 amino acids. V was pared by 3 bases and J by 3 bases, with 9 bases between. CDR1 and CDR2 from the germline V gene are LNHDA and SQIVND (reference sequence).

This TCR was sampled from a human donor who had recovered from COVID-19. J is TRBJ2-7 and V is TRBV19, with D hard to call. The material sequenced was CD4+ T cells from blood, cultured in vitro. The CDR3: CASSIHRHYEQYF. DNA of the CDR3: TGTGCCAGTAGTATTCACAGACACTACGAGCAGTACTTC.